The following is a TCR beta chain sequence with its context. Its antigen is still unknown. In germline, CDR1 is LNHDA, CDR2 SQIVND (reference sequence). V was shortened by 4 bases and J by 3 bases, with 13 bases between the two germline ends. The CDR3 has 14 amino acids. This specimen belongs to a study of T cells in localized non-small cell lung cancer. Findings of the study overall: Of the top 100 tumor clones, median roughly 55 were in adjacent lung, approximately 28 among its top 100.

The table came from immunoSEQ multiplex PCR; TCRdb's copy has only in-frame clones and leaves some out. The table has 20,000 to 25,000 clones, around 85% seen once. The chain has TRBV19 and TRBJ2-7; weak D call: TRBD2 (6 bases). The source of this sequence is a woman aged 40-75 years with stage I lung adenocarcinoma. Specimen: peripheral blood, collected before any cancer treatment. For the CDR3, the DNA is TGTGCCAGTAGTACCGCGGGACTGAACTACGAGCAGTACTTC. This encodes CASSTAGLNYEQYF. Full variable domain (rest looked up from reference TRBV19 and TRBJ2-7): DGGITQSPKYLFRKEGQNVTLSCEQNLNHDAMYWYRQDPGQGLRLIYYSQIVNDFQKGDIAEGYSVSREKKESFPLTVTSAQKNPTAFYLCASSTAGLNYEQYFGPGTRLTVT.